The source of this T cell receptor beta chain is a study of identical twins. Germline trimming cut 4 bases from V and 4 bases from J; bases unmatched to any gene: 13. Germline V gene data show CDR1 as SGHRS and CDR2 as YFSETQ. This CDR3 contains 16 residues. TCRdb reprocessed the 5' RACE reads with MiXCR, giving one entry per CDR3 protein. The data hold 450,000 to 600,000 distinct CDR3 sequences, with about a fifth observed a single time. These data were also filed under a second study, of yellow fever vaccine responses in identical twins.

This sequence originates from a woman aged 18-35 years in good health. The sequenced sample was CD4+ T cells sorted from blood. V and J are TRBV5-1 and TRBJ1-2, with TRBD1 matching 7 bases. The CDR3 DNA sequence: TGCGCCAGCAGCGGGGGGACAGCCGATTTACTCTATGGCTACACCTTC. Translation: CASSGGTADLLYGYTF.